The next 10 T cell receptor beta chains were all read from a single sample in a study of cytomegalovirus exposure and HLA in healthy donors. It was with 60 Vbeta and 13 Jbeta primers that the PCR ran. Clones were sequenced by immunoSEQ multiplex PCR, and TCRdb holds only the in-frame ones, with some missing. The data contain over 150,000 clones, roughly four fifths of them singletons. The sample was PBMCs. All receptors derive from a man aged 55 to 70 in good health and CMV-seronegative.

V usage is TRBV6-5 and J usage is TRBJ2-2; D gene uncertain. The CDR3 contains 15 residues. Germline CDR1 MNHEY, CDR2 SVGAGI. V shed 2 bases and J shed 8 bases, with 15 bases lying between them. The CDR3 loop reads CASSYEADLIGELFF. The DNA of the CDR3 is TGTGCCAGCAGTTACGAGGCAGACTTGATTGGGGAGCTGTTTTTT.

This chain uses TRBV27 with TRBJ1-5, with D possibly TRBD1 on 6 matching bases. CDR1 and CDR2 from the germline V gene are MNHEY and SMNVEV (reference sequence). The CDR3 spans 16 residues. V was clipped by 4 bases and J by 0 bases, with 13 bases between them. CDR3 DNA: TGTGCCAGCAGTTGGGGGGGGCAGGATAGCAATCAGCCCCAGCATTTT. As protein: CASSWGGQDSNQPQHF.

This clone was observed a single time. The chain recombines TRBV9 with TRBJ2-1; D perhaps matches TRBD1 (5 bases). CDR3 length: 15 amino acids. Germline-derived CDR1 and CDR2 are SGDLS and YYNGEE. With 0 bases removed from V and 5 bases from J, the gap between germline ends came to 12 bases. CDR3 sequence (DNA): TGTGCCAGCAGCGTAGCGGCAGGGCGACACAATGAGCAGTTCTTC. Translating it yields CASSVAAGRHNEQFF.

The gene calls are TRBV5-1 and TRBJ2-7, with 8 bases lining up with TRBD2. The CDR3 loop spans 14 amino acids. V trimming: 6 bases; J trimming: 7 bases; junction bases outside the gene matches: 12. Germline assignment: CDR1 SGHRS and CDR2 YFSETQ. Here the CDR3 reads CASNTAGGPQEQYF. For the CDR3, the DNA is TGCGCCAGCAATACGGCGGGAGGCCCCCAGGAGCAGTACTTC.

The chain employs TRBV15 and TRBJ2-5; the D gene is possibly TRBD1 (5 bases). This CDR3 is 14 amino acids long. Trimming took off 0 bases at V and 5 bases at J, with 10 bases between the two ends. The germline V gene has CDR1 LNHNV and CDR2 YYDKDF (reference sequence). CDR3 DNA: TGTGCCACCAGCAGAGATCGGACAACGGAGACCCAGTACTTC. Protein: CATSRDRTTETQYF.

The J gene is TRBJ1-1, the V gene TRBV7-9, with D tentatively TRBD1 (5 bases). CDR1 is SEHNR and CDR2 is FQNEAQ in the germline V gene (reference sequence). The CDR3 has 16 residues. Trimming stripped 3 bases from V and 2 bases from J, with 16 bases between. Here the CDR3 DNA reads TGTGCCAGCAGCTTTAGTTTTTGGCAGGGAAACACTGAAGCTTTCTTT. It yields the protein CASSFSFWQGNTEAFF.

V gene TRBV5-1 combines with J gene TRBJ1-1; D is uncertain. Trimming removed 0 bases at V and 0 bases at J, with 6 bases between. Germline CDR1 is SGHRS and CDR2 is YFSETQ. The CDR3 length is 14 residues. DNA for the CDR3: TGCGCCAGCAGCTTGGTCTCGGTGAACACTGAAGCTTTCTTT. Protein: CASSLVSVNTEAFF.

The V and J genes are TRBV30 and TRBJ2-1, with D unresolved. Germline assignment: CDR1 GTSNPN and CDR2 SVGIG (reference sequence). The CDR3 length is 11 residues. Trimming removed 4 bases at V and 8 bases at J, with 9 bases between. The CDR3 spells CAWTRSHEQFF. The CDR3 DNA follows: TGTGCCTGGACCAGGTCCCATGAGCAGTTCTTC.

The chain has TRBV5-1 and TRBJ1-3; 9 nucleotides agree with TRBD1. Germline assignment: CDR1 SGHRS and CDR2 YFSETQ. The CDR3 is 15 residues long. The V segment lost 2 bases and the J segment 3 bases; nucleotides outside the gene matches: 3. The CDR3 DNA is TGCGCCAGCAGCTTAACAGGGGGCAATGGAAACACCATATATTTT. Protein: CASSLTGGNGNTIYF.

V usage is TRBV2 and J usage is TRBJ2-2; 8 positions agree with TRBD2. V lost 11 bases to trimming and J lost 2 bases; unmatched junction nucleotides: 7. Germline lookup yields CDR1 SNHLY and CDR2 FYNNEI. This CDR3 comprises 14 residues. In DNA, the CDR3 is TGTGCCCGCGGGCGGGGGGCTAACACCGGGGAGCTGTTTTTT. This gives the protein CARGRGANTGELFF.